These 7 T cell receptor beta chains came from one sample sequenced in a study of identical twins. TCRdb reanalysed the 5' RACE reads using MiXCR and keeps one entry per CDR3 protein. The sample has fewer than 500,000 distinct CDR3 sequences; approximately 24% are singletons. Separately, the same data were catalogued under a study of T cells expressing NK-cell markers.

Material for sequencing was CD4+ T cells sorted from blood. The receptors were sampled from a woman between 18 and 29 years old in good health.

The chain uses TRBV10-2 and TRBJ2-1; D might be TRBD2 (5 bases). Germline-derived CDR1 and CDR2 are WSHSY and SAAADI. V lost 6 bases and J 7 bases, leaving 13 bases between the germline ends. CDR3 length equals 13 residues. The CDR3 nucleotides read TGCGCCAGCAGGATAGGAGGAAGGAATGAGCAGTTCTTC. It encodes CASRIGGRNEQFF.

This clonotype was counted a few times. The chain uses TRBV15 and TRBJ2-3; D may match TRBD1 or TRBD2 (5 bases each). V lost 3 bases to trimming and J lost 1 base, with 8 bases between them. Germline V gene lookup returns CDR1 LNHNV and CDR2 YYDKDF (reference sequence). The CDR3 consists of 14 residues. For the CDR3, the DNA is TGTGCCACCAGCAGTGGGGGAGGCACAGATACGCAGTATTTT. This gives the protein CATSSGGGTDTQYF.

This clonotype was found a few times. The rearrangement joins TRBV10-2 to TRBJ2-7; D might be TRBD2 (6 bases). Germline V gene sequence: CDR1 WSHSY, CDR2 SAAADI. Trimming removed 1 base from V and 2 bases from J, with 9 bases in between. The CDR3 runs 14 residues. The CDR3 reads CASSEYGGTYEQYF. CDR3 bases: TGCGCCAGCAGTGAGTATGGAGGGACCTACGAGCAGTACTTC.

This clonotype was picked up a small number of times. The V and J genes are TRBV5-6 and TRBJ2-4; the D gene is possibly TRBD2 (6 bases). Looked up from germline, CDR1 is SGHDT and CDR2 is YYEEEE. The CDR3 is made up of 16 amino acids. Deletions cut 3 bases from V and 2 bases from J, with 15 bases between. CDR3 nucleotides: TGTGCCAGCAGCTCTGGTCTTGGCGGGACCAAAAACATTCAGTACTTC. As protein: CASSSGLGGTKNIQYF.

This clonotype was found a few times. This chain links TRBV27 with TRBJ1-2; unclear D gene. There are 14 residues in the CDR3. The V end lost 6 bases, the J end lost 1 base, and 12 bases lay between the germline ends. The germline V gene encodes CDR1 MNHEY and CDR2 SMNVEV (reference sequence). CDR3 in amino acids: CASSYDGINYGYTF. As DNA, the CDR3 is TGTGCCAGCAGCTATGACGGAATTAACTATGGCTACACCTTC.

The rearrangement links TRBV5-6 to TRBJ2-7, with D uncertain. Germline V gene sequence: CDR1 SGHDT, CDR2 YYEEEE. Trimming removed 6 bases from V and 0 bases from J, with 10 bases in between. The CDR3 has 13 amino acids. CDR3 DNA: TGTGCCAGCACTTGGACGTACTCCTACGAGCAGTACTTC. Protein product: CASTWTYSYEQYF. The whole variable domain, filled in from reference TRBV5-6 and TRBJ2-7, reads DAGVTQSPTHLIKTRGQQVTLRCSPKSGHDTVSWYQQALGQGPQFIFQYYEEEERQRGNFPDRFSGHQFPNYSSELNVNALLLGDSALYLCASTWTYSYEQYFGPGTRLTVT.

V is TRBV29-1 and J is TRBJ1-1; D not resolved. This CDR3 comprises 9 residues. V shed 6 bases and J shed 11 bases, with 10 bases lying between them. CDR1 SQVTM and CDR2 ANQGSEA come from the germline V gene. This chain's CDR3 is CSVDSRAFF. In DNA form, the CDR3 reads TGCAGCGTGGATTCTCGGGCTTTCTTT.